Following are 28 T cell receptor beta chains from one sample sequenced in a study of shared clonotypes between healthy human individuals. The protocol was immunoSEQ multiplex PCR, while the TCRdb copy is restricted to in-frame clones and leaves out a portion. This sample carries roughly 570,000 clones, 98% of them seen once, and the ten largest clones take less than 0.35%. Terminally differentiated effector memory CD45RA+ cells were excluded by CCR7 positive selection of CD45RO-negative cells. Sequenced input: naive CD8+ T cells sorted from blood. Receptors were obtained from a man aged 30-40 years in good health.

The chain combines TRBV11-2 with TRBJ2-2, with 7 bases lining up with TRBD2. Germline loops: CDR1 SGHAT, CDR2 FQNNGV. The CDR3 runs to 16 residues. Germline trimming cut 2 bases from V and 2 bases from J; bases unmatched to any gene: 5. Here the CDR3 reads CASSLWGGRNTGELFF. CDR3 DNA: TGTGCCAGCAGCTTATGGGGAGGGCGAAACACCGGGGAGCTGTTTTTT.

The chain is built from TRBV19 and TRBJ2-1; either TRBD1 or TRBD2 may fit D (6 bases each). The CDR3 consists of 13 residues. CDR1 LNHDA and CDR2 SQIVND come from the germline V gene (reference sequence). The V end was cut by 3 bases, the J end by 8 bases, with 11 bases between. The CDR3 sequence: CASSMEGGDEQFF. The DNA of the CDR3 is TGTGCCAGTAGTATGGAGGGGGGCGATGAGCAGTTCTTC.

The V gene is TRBV29-1, the J gene TRBJ2-7, with TRBD2 identical over 13 bases. Germline V lookup: CDR1 SQVTM, CDR2 ANQGSEA. Losses at the gene ends were 7 bases for V and 2 bases for J; bases not matched to a gene: 11. The CDR3 spans 16 residues. The CDR3 nucleotides read TGCAGCGCCGGAGGGACTAGCGGGACGAAGACCTACGAGCAGTACTTC. This gives the protein CSAGGTSGTKTYEQYF.

The rearrangement joins TRBV6-5 to TRBJ2-7, with 9 positions matching TRBD1. The J segment lost 4 bases and the V segment lost 4 bases, leaving 8 bases of the junction unmatched. The CDR3 covers 15 residues. In germline, CDR1 is MNHEY, CDR2 SVGAGI. The CDR3 DNA follows: TGTGCCAGCAGTTCCTGGGACAGGGTGGGTTACGAGCAGTACTTC. Amino acid sequence: CASSSWDRVGYEQYF.

The rearrangement links TRBV11-2 to TRBJ2-7; D tentatively fits TRBD1 or TRBD2 (5 bases each). V gave up 4 bases and J gave up 0 bases, with 16 bases separating them. The CDR3 length is 16 residues. Germline V lookup: CDR1 SGHAT, CDR2 FQNNGV. The CDR3 loop is CASSSSRDRHSYEQYF. The CDR3 nucleotides are TGTGCCAGCAGCTCTTCCCGGGACCGCCACTCCTACGAGCAGTACTTC.

CDR3 coding DNA: TGTGCCAGCAGCTTACTAGAAGGATATCTGAACACTGAAGCTTTCTTT. The encoded protein is CASSLLEGYLNTEAFF. The V and J genes are TRBV7-9 and TRBJ1-1; D gene ambiguous. The V end lost 2 bases, the J end lost 0 bases, and 13 bases lay between the germline ends. This CDR3 is built from 16 residues. Germline V gene lookup returns CDR1 SEHNR and CDR2 FQNEAQ (reference sequence).

This chain connects TRBV7-2 to TRBJ2-7; 8 bases map to TRBD2. Germline V gene data show CDR1 as SGHTA and CDR2 as FQGNSA. The length of the CDR3 is 15 residues. The V segment lost 1 base and the J segment 3 bases; nucleotides outside the gene matches: 5. This CDR3 reads CASSLDGRALYEQYF. The CDR3 nucleotides read TGTGCCAGCAGCTTAGACGGGAGGGCCCTCTACGAGCAGTACTTC.

With regard to this clone: Additional DNA sequences in this sample encode the identical CDR3. The V gene is TRBV19, the J gene TRBJ1-5; no clear D. The CDR3 has 15 residues. Germline V gene lookup returns CDR1 LNHDA and CDR2 SQIVND (reference sequence). V lost 0 bases and J lost 0, with 6 bases in between. The CDR3 nucleotides read TGTGCCAGTAGTATAGACGGTTATAGCAATCAGCCCCAGCATTTT. Amino acids: CASSIDGYSNQPQHF.

This chain links TRBV2 with TRBJ2-3, with 8 positions matching TRBD1. This CDR3 has 17 amino acids. V lost 3 bases and J lost 8; bases outside the gene matches: 16. The germline CDR1 and CDR2 sequences are SNHLY and FYNNEI. The CDR3 loop is CASSDGRDRGRRGTQYF. In DNA, the CDR3 is TGTGCCAGCAGTGATGGCCGAGACAGGGGACGGCGCGGTACGCAGTATTTT. Combining the CDR3 with reference TRBV2 and TRBJ2-3 gives the whole variable domain EPEVTQTPSHQVTQMGQEVILRCVPISNHLYFYWYRQILGQKVEFLVSFYNNEISEKSEIFDDQFSVERPDGSNFTLKIRSTKLEDSAMYFCASSDGRDRGRRGTQYFGPGTRLTVL.

The chain uses TRBV11-2 and TRBJ2-1; no clear D. The ends were cut back, 2 bases at V and 7 bases at J, with 9 bases in the middle. The germline V gene encodes CDR1 SGHAT and CDR2 FQNNGV. This CDR3 contains 13 residues. The CDR3 DNA follows: TGTGCCAGCAGCTTACTTCGGGTAAATGAGCAGTTCTTC. Protein product: CASSLLRVNEQFF.

This chain connects TRBV5-6 to TRBJ2-7; possible D gene TRBD1, 5 bases. Trimming took 0 bases from V and 0 from J, leaving 10 bases between them. CDR3 length: 15 amino acids. The germline CDR1 and CDR2 sequences are SGHDT and YYEEEE. The CDR3 nucleotides read TGTGCCAGCAGCTTGGATCCAGGGCACTCCTACGAGCAGTACTTC. Translated, it gives CASSLDPGHSYEQYF.

The V call is TRBV27, the J call TRBJ2-1; no clear D gene. Germline V gene sequence: CDR1 MNHEY, CDR2 SMNVEV (reference sequence). This CDR3 spans 13 amino acids. V was clipped by 5 bases and J by 4 bases, with 9 bases between them. CDR3 DNA: TGTGCCAGCAGTCCCCTTAATTACAATGAGCAGTTCTTC. Its protein is CASSPLNYNEQFF.

The rearrangement joins TRBV7-6 to TRBJ2-7; the D gene is possibly TRBD2 (5 bases). The CDR3 length is 13 residues. Trimming took 5 bases from V and 6 from J, leaving 14 bases between them. CDR1 and CDR2 (germline): SGHVS, FNYEAQ. CDR3: CASSPGMLLEQYF. The CDR3 DNA is TGTGCCAGCAGCCCGGGGATGTTGCTCGAGCAGTACTTC.

The chain has TRBV7-2 and TRBJ1-5; D not certain. Trimming cost V 5 bases and J 2 bases, with 10 bases left between them. Germline V gene data show CDR1 as SGHTA and CDR2 as FQGNSA. The CDR3 runs 14 residues. CDR3 in amino acids: CASSLLTGNQPQHF. In nucleotides, the CDR3 is TGTGCCAGCAGCCTTCTGACGGGCAATCAGCCCCAGCATTTT. The whole variable domain, filled in from reference TRBV7-2 and TRBJ1-5, reads GAGVSQSPSNKVTEKGKDVELRCDPISGHTALYWYRQSLGQGLEFLIYFQGNSAPDKSGLPSDRFSAERTGGSVSTLTIQRTQQEDSAVYLCASSLLTGNQPQHFGDGTRLSIL.

This chain joins TRBV14 and TRBJ1-1; no clear D. Germline V gene lookup returns CDR1 SGHDN and CDR2 FVKESK. The ends were cut back, 0 bases at V and 6 bases at J, with 11 bases in the middle. The CDR3 runs 14 residues. The DNA for the CDR3 is TGTGCCAGCAGCCAAGATCGGTTAGAAGCTGAAGCTTTCTTT. Translation gives CASSQDRLEAEAFF.

This clone was counted a single time. This chain uses TRBV27 with TRBJ1-2; D is perhaps TRBD1 (5 bases). The germline gives CDR1 MNHEY, CDR2 SMNVEV (reference sequence). The CDR3 has 18 residues. Trimming stripped 1 base from V and 7 bases from J, with 25 bases between. The CDR3 loop reads CASSLFGTWGEGESGYTF. DNA for the CDR3: TGTGCCAGCAGTTTATTTGGTACTTGGGGGGAAGGAGAATCTGGCTACACCTTC.

V and J are TRBV25-1 and TRBJ1-1; D ambiguous. The germline gives CDR1 MGHDK, CDR2 SYGVNS. The CDR3 has 15 residues. Trimming removed 3 bases at V and 3 bases at J, with 14 bases between. The CDR3 loop is CASSDPRAGDTEAFF. The CDR3, as DNA: TGTGCCAGCAGTGACCCCAGAGCGGGCGACACTGAAGCTTTCTTT.

This chain links TRBV14 with TRBJ2-7, with unresolved D. The ends were cut back, 0 bases at V and 2 bases at J, with 5 bases in the middle. Germline assignment: CDR1 SGHDN and CDR2 FVKESK. The CDR3 totals 13 residues. CDR3 sequence (DNA): TGTGCCAGCAGCCAAGAGTGGCCCTACGAGCAGTACTTC. This gives the protein CASSQEWPYEQYF.

The J gene is TRBJ2-2, the V gene TRBV29-1; TRBD1 matches 11 bases. The CDR3 extends over 15 amino acids. V lost 5 bases, J lost 5 bases, and 7 bases stayed unmatched. Per germline, CDR1 SQVTM and CDR2 ANQGSEA. The CDR3 DNA reads as TGCAGCGTTTCGGCCGGGACAGGGGGAACCGGGGAGCTGTTTTTT. It translates to CSVSAGTGGTGELFF.

Concerning this clone: The sample holds other DNA sequences that translate to the same CDR3. The chain joins TRBV7-9 to TRBJ2-7, with 10 bases identical to TRBD1. Trimming removed 1 base from V and 4 bases from J; junction bases left unmatched: 1. CDR3 length equals 14 residues. CDR1 and CDR2 (germline): SEHNR, FQNEAQ (reference sequence). The CDR3 coding sequence is TGTGCCAGCAGCTTAGGACAGGGGGCGTACGAGCAGTACTTC. This gives the protein CASSLGQGAYEQYF.

The rearrangement links TRBV11-3 to TRBJ2-3; tentatively, D is TRBD1 (5 bases). V gave up 5 bases and J gave up 4 bases, with 16 bases separating them. Germline CDR1 reads SGHNT; CDR2 reads YENEEA. The CDR3 has 15 amino acids. CDR3 sequence (DNA): TGTGCCAGCAGCGCCCGACCACAGGATTCAGATACGCAGTATTTT. Encoded protein: CASSARPQDSDTQYF.

The chain combines TRBV5-4 with TRBJ2-7; D gene ambiguous. The CDR3 consists of 11 residues. Germline CDR1 is SGHNT and CDR2 is YYREEE (reference sequence). Deletions cut 8 bases from V and 5 bases from J, with 11 bases between. CDR3 amino acids: CASHLYNEQYF. The CDR3, as DNA: TGTGCCAGTCACTTATACAACGAGCAGTACTTC.

The V gene is TRBV20-1, the J gene TRBJ2-1; unclear D gene. The CDR3 extends over 11 amino acids. V was pared by 5 bases and J by 7 bases, with 9 bases between. CDR1 is DFQATT, CDR2 SNEGSKA, per germline (reference sequence). The CDR3 sequence is CSAQTSNEQFF. The DNA for the CDR3 is TGCAGTGCTCAAACCTCTAATGAGCAGTTCTTC.

The CDR3 protein is CASSLAYSYNEQFF. The CDR3, as DNA: TGTGCCAGCAGCTTGGCCTACTCCTACAATGAGCAGTTCTTC. The rearrangement links TRBV5-5 to TRBJ2-1, with D unclear. This CDR3 spans 14 amino acids. Trimming removed 0 bases from V and 0 bases from J, with 4 bases in between. CDR1 is SGHKS and CDR2 is YYEKEE in the germline V gene (reference sequence). Supplemented by reference TRBV5-5 and TRBJ2-1, the full variable domain reads DAGVTQSPTHLIKTRGQQVTLRCSPISGHKSVSWYQQVLGQGPQFIFQYYEKEERGRGNFPDRFSARQFPNYSSELNVNALLLGDSALYLCASSLAYSYNEQFFGPGTRLTVL.

The V gene is TRBV4-1, the J gene TRBJ1-5; perhaps TRBD1 as D (6 bases). The germline V gene encodes CDR1 MGHRA and CDR2 YSYEKL. CDR3 size: 14 residues. V was trimmed by 1 base and J by 4 bases, leaving 8 bases between them. As DNA, the CDR3 is TGCGCCAGCAGCCAAGGGACAGTGAATCAGCCCCAGCATTTT. Residues: CASSQGTVNQPQHF.

The chain joins TRBV4-3 to TRBJ1-2; a possible D gene is TRBD1 (5 bases). This CDR3 is built from 16 residues. Deletions cut 6 bases from V and 7 bases from J, with 24 bases between. CDR1 is LGHNA and CDR2 is YSLEER in the germline V gene. The CDR3 loop is CASSPPHQGLLGGYTF. The CDR3 DNA sequence: TGCGCCAGCAGTCCTCCCCATCAGGGCCTGTTGGGTGGCTACACCTTC.

The chain combines TRBV9 with TRBJ2-1; no clear D. Trimming took 2 bases from V and 8 from J, leaving 20 bases between them. The CDR3 extends over 16 amino acids. The V gene's germline CDR1 is SGDLS and CDR2 YYNGEE. The DNA of the CDR3 is TGTGCCAGCAGCGTCCTAAGTAATACTGCCCGCGATGAGCAGTTCTTC. This sequence encodes CASSVLSNTARDEQFF.

J is TRBJ2-2 and V is TRBV5-1; TRBD1 is a possible D gene (5 bases). This CDR3 region has 17 residues. The V end was cut by 4 bases, the J end by 4 bases, with 20 bases between. CDR1 and CDR2 from the germline V gene are SGHRS and YFSETQ. CDR3 nucleotide sequence: TGCGCCAGCAGCCTTACGACTTGGAAGGGGCCCACCGGGGAGCTGTTTTTT. Translated: CASSLTTWKGPTGELFF.